This is a list of T cell receptor beta chains from one sample in a study of blood T cell repertoires in COVID-19. Assay: immunoSEQ multiplex PCR; the TCRdb copy retains only in-frame clones and omits some. The sample has some 200,000 clones; around 82% are singletons. Source material: peripheral blood. These receptors were collected from a woman between 65 and 79 years old with acute or convalescent COVID-19. Each CDR3 is given with its conserved first and last residue. The D gene is left open where the match is weak. Size is stated for part of the rows, as once, few or many counts, or as a class when the clone is expanded.

abundance	v_gene	j_gene	d_gene	CDR3nt	CDR3aa
-	TRBV3-1/TRBV3-2	TRBJ2-3	-	TGTGCCAGCAGCCCTGTCGGGAATACGCAGTATTTT	CASSPVGNTQYF
once	TRBV10-1	TRBJ2-3	TRBD2	TGCGCCAGCAGTATGGCGGCGGGGGGCACAGATACGCAGTATTTT	CASSMAAGGTDTQYF
-	TRBV7-8	TRBJ2-7	-	TGTGCCAGCAGCCCCTATACCCCGGAGCAGTACTTC	CASSPYTPEQYF
few	TRBV10-1	TRBJ1-3	-	TGCGCCAGGATCAACCCGGACAGATTCTCTGGAAACACCATATATTTT	CARINPDRFSGNTIYF
-	TRBV6-6	TRBJ2-7	TRBD2	TGTGCCAGCTTACGGGGGGGTAGTTCCTACGAGCAGTACTTC	CASLRGGSSYEQYF
-	TRBV7-6	TRBJ2-1	-	TGTGCCAGCAGCGTGAGGGATTCCGTATACAATGAGCAGTTCTTC	CASSVRDSVYNEQFF
-	TRBV6-5	TRBJ1-6	TRBD1	TGTGCCAGCACCAACTATATACAGGGGGGGTCACCCCTCCACTTT	CASTNYIQGGSPLHF
-	TRBV12-3/TRBV12-4	TRBJ1-2	-	TGTGCCAGCTCAGCGACTAACTATGGCTACACCTTC	CASSATNYGYTF
once	TRBV7-7	TRBJ2-5	TRBD2	TGTGCCAGCAGCTTAGGACTAGCATCGGGGGAGACCCAGTACTTC	CASSLGLASGETQYF
once	TRBV3-1/TRBV3-2	TRBJ2-1	TRBD2	TGTGCCAGCAGCCAAGGGCTCCGGCGGGGGGGCCGCAATGAGCAGTTCTTC	CASSQGLRRGGRNEQFF
-	TRBV15	TRBJ2-5	TRBD1	TGTGCCACCGCCTGGGCAGGGGGCGCGGAGACCCAGTACTTC	CATAWAGGAETQYF
-	TRBV19	TRBJ2-1	TRBD2	TGTGCCAGTAGTATACTCGGGGCGCGGGGGGGCCGGAATCCCTATGAGCAGTTCTTC	CASSILGARGGRNPYEQFF
-	TRBV19	TRBJ2-5	TRBD1	TGTGCCAGTAGTATGGGGGACAGGGGCAGACAAGAGACCCAGTACTTC	CASSMGDRGRQETQYF
-	TRBV29-1	TRBJ1-4	-	TGCAGCGTTGTATGGGGAGGAGAAAAACTGTTTTTT	CSVVWGGEKLFF
-	TRBV27	TRBJ2-3	TRBD2	TGTGCCAGCAGTTCGGGAGCGGGGGGTTCACAGAGGCAACGAGATACGCAGTATTTT	CASSSGAGGSQRQRDTQYF
-	TRBV28	TRBJ2-3	TRBD2	TGTGCCAGCAGTTTCTCCGGCCTGGATGGGCCGGGGGGATTAAGCACAGATACGCAGTATTTT	CASSFSGLDGPGGLSTDTQYF
-	TRBV7-3	TRBJ2-2	-	TGTGCCAGCAGCTCAGGGGACTACCACACCGGGGAGCTGTTTTTT	CASSSGDYHTGELFF
once	TRBV9	TRBJ2-2	-	TGTGCCAGCAGCGTAGCTGGGGGGGCGCCGGAGCTGTTTTTT	CASSVAGGAPELFF
-	TRBV7-9	TRBJ1-6	-	TGTGCCAGCGGAAAACGGGACACCAATTCACCCCTCCACTTT	CASGKRDTNSPLHF
-	TRBV4-3	TRBJ2-7	-	TGCGCCAGCAGCCCAGGCGGCAGGGGTGGCTCCTACGAGCAGTACTTC	CASSPGGRGGSYEQYF
-	TRBV5-6	TRBJ1-2	TRBD1	TGTGCCAGCAGCTTGGGCGCAACAGGGGGCGGAGGCTACACCTTC	CASSLGATGGGGYTF
once	TRBV3-1/TRBV3-2	TRBJ1-1	TRBD1	TGTGCCAGCAGCCAAGATCTCATACAGGGGGACACTGAAGCTTTCTTT	CASSQDLIQGDTEAFF
-	TRBV4-3	TRBJ2-3	-	TGCGCCAGCAGCCAAGACAATTCACCGGGGGATACGCAGTATTTT	CASSQDNSPGDTQYF
-	TRBV18	TRBJ2-6	-	TGTGCCAGCTCACCCATAACAGGGCCTCGGGGGGCCAACGTCCTGACTTTC	CASSPITGPRGANVLTF
-	TRBV7-9	TRBJ2-7	TRBD2	TGTGCCAGCAGCCCGCGGACTAGCGGTGACGAGCAGTACTTC	CASSPRTSGDEQYF
-	TRBV24-1	TRBJ1-4	-	TGTGCCACCAGTGATCGACAGAGCCCTAATGAAAAACTGTTTTTT	CATSDRQSPNEKLFF
-	TRBV12-5	TRBJ1-5	-	TGTGCTAGTGGTTTGGTACTTTCAGGGCGCAATCAGCCCCAGCATTTT	CASGLVLSGRNQPQHF
few	TRBV5-1	TRBJ1-4	-	TGCGCCAGCAGCTTTTCGGGGGAGGAAAAACTGTTTTTT	CASSFSGEEKLFF
-	TRBV6-2/TRBV6-3	TRBJ2-7	-	TGTGCCAGCAGTTACTCGATTATCGGGCGGGGCAGCGCCTACGAGCAGTACTTC	CASSYSIIGRGSAYEQYF
-	TRBV5-5	TRBJ1-2	TRBD1	TGTGCCAGCAGCGACCCCGGGACAGGGGGGAACTATGGCTACACCTTC	CASSDPGTGGNYGYTF
once	TRBV25-1	TRBJ2-3	-	TGTGCCAGCAGCTCGACTCGAAAAGACAGAGGCACAGATACGCAGTATTTT	CASSSTRKDRGTDTQYF
-	TRBV7-3	TRBJ1-2	-	TGTGCCAGCAGCCCTAACCCTGGCTATGGCTACACCTTC	CASSPNPGYGYTF
-	TRBV25-1	TRBJ1-6	TRBD1	TGTGCCAGCAGTCCGAATCCCGACAGGGCCTATTCACCCCTCCACTTT	CASSPNPDRAYSPLHF